The 6 T cell receptor beta chains below were found in one sample sequenced in a study of cytomegalovirus exposure and HLA in healthy donors. The PCR contained 60 Vbeta and 13 Jbeta primers. Libraries were prepared by immunoSEQ multiplex PCR; TCRdb keeps only in-frame clonotypes and omits some of them. The data hold approximately 150,000 clones, with approximately 85% observed a single time. Material for sequencing was PBMCs. All receptors come from a man aged 25-45 years in good health and CMV-seropositive.

The V gene is TRBV6-5, the J gene TRBJ2-2; no clear D gene. Trimming took off 0 bases at V and 3 bases at J, with 5 bases between the two ends. This CDR3 region has 14 residues. Germline values: CDR1 MNHEY, CDR2 SVGAGI. The CDR3 is CASSYSTDTGELFF. CDR3 bases: TGTGCCAGCAGTTACTCTACAGACACCGGGGAGCTGTTTTTT.

The chain is built from TRBV6-5 and TRBJ2-5; 8 bases align to TRBD1. In germline, CDR1 is MNHEY, CDR2 SVGAGI. This CDR3 has 12 residues. J lost 5 bases, V lost 9 bases, and 5 bases had no gene match. The CDR3 region is CASQGAGETQYF. CDR3 bases: TGTGCCAGTCAGGGGGCTGGGGAGACCCAGTACTTC.

The chain employs TRBV19 and TRBJ2-7; 8 positions agree with TRBD1. Looked up from germline, CDR1 is LNHDA and CDR2 is SQIVND (reference sequence). V was clipped by 5 bases and J by 2 bases; unmatched bases: 14. This CDR3 has 17 amino acids. The CDR3 DNA reads as TGTGCCAGTAGTGACGGACAGGGTAATAGTAGACCCTACGAGCAGTACTTC. It translates to CASSDGQGNSRPYEQYF.

The chain employs TRBV7-3 and TRBJ2-5; unclear D gene. The CDR3 loop spans 14 amino acids. Germline V gene lookup returns CDR1 SGHTA and CDR2 FQGTGA. Trimming pared 0 bases from V and 2 bases from J, leaving 7 bases between. The CDR3 sequence is CASSLTPNQETQYF. The CDR3 DNA sequence: TGTGCCAGCAGCTTAACTCCAAATCAAGAGACCCAGTACTTC.

The count of this clone is one. The chain employs TRBV21-1 and TRBJ2-1; no DNA check was done on the table's D call, TRBD1. TRBV21-1 constitutes a pseudogene. This CDR3 has 14 residues. As DNA, the CDR3 is TGTGCCAGCAGCAAAGAGGACACGGACAATGAGCAGTTCTTC. This codes for CASSKEDTDNEQFF.

The chain couples TRBV5-4 to TRBJ2-1; TRBD2 might be the D (6 bases). Germline V CDR1 and CDR2: SGHNT, YYREEE (reference sequence). The CDR3 extends over 15 amino acids. Trimming took 6 bases from V and 8 from J, leaving 21 bases between them. The DNA of the CDR3 is TGTGCCAGCACTAAGGGACTCGCCGGGGAGGATGAGCAGTTCTTC. Protein: CASTKGLAGEDEQFF.